This TCR beta chain was sequenced in a study of spatial heterogeneity in lung cancer. Across the study: Sequenced were any available follow-up PBMC samples, which had been obtained a median of approximately two years after resection. Detected beta-chain sequences consistently exceeded alpha-chain sequences. Study results and limitations: Ubiquitous expanded tumor TCRs were observed in blood more at resection than follow-up.

This clonotype was recorded many times. Its antigen is still unknown. V dropped 0 bases and J dropped 0 bases, with 9 bases sitting between them. The germline V gene has CDR1 GTSNPN and CDR2 SVGIG (reference sequence). The CDR3 sequence is 14 residues long. TCR cDNA molecules were tagged individually, and each one carried a unique molecular identifier. TCRdb passed the 5' RACE reads through MiXCR, listing each CDR3 protein once. In the table there are under 150,000 distinct CDR3 sequences, less than 15% of which are singletons. Time point meaning: blood at routine non-recurrence follow-up after resection. Tumor, nontumor lung or frozen PBMC supplied whole RNA that was sequenced unsorted.

The sequenced sample was PBMCs, obtained at follow-up. The J gene is TRBJ2-7, the V gene TRBV30; D may be TRBD2 (5 bases). This receptor was identified in a male donor with early-stage non-small cell lung cancer. CDR3 in amino acids: CAWSVGGLSYEQYF. The DNA for the CDR3 is TGTGCCTGGAGTGTAGGAGGCCTCTCCTACGAGCAGTACTTC.